This T cell receptor (beta chain) was captured by sequencing in a study of blood T cell repertoires in COVID-19. This CDR3 contains 13 residues. Looked up from germline, CDR1 is SNHLY and CDR2 is FYNNEI. V was clipped by 5 bases and J by 9 bases, with 14 bases between them. TCRdb's copy holds only in-frame clones and misses some; the assay was immunoSEQ multiplex PCR. This table holds just under 250,000 clones, about 89% found once. The gene calls are TRBV2 and TRBJ1-3, with D uncertain. Sequencing used PBMCs or T cells enriched from blood (not recorded which). The receptor's source is a woman younger than 45 who had recovered from COVID-19. The CDR3 DNA follows: TGTGCCAGCAGTCCCTTGGGAGCCCTCACCATATATTTT. Amino acid sequence: CASSPLGALTIYF.